These 22 T cell receptor beta chains originate from one sample sequenced in a study of a mutant IDH1 vaccine in newly diagnosed glioma (dated by TCRdb to the early 2020s). Their antigens remain unidentified. Library preparation used the immunoSEQ multiplex PCR assay. TCRdb carries this immuneACCESS record with in-frame sequences only. Its versions omit some clonotypes, under half of them owing to an unresolved V gene in the studies checked, with the rest unexplained. This sample lists tens of thousands of clones; around 78% were detected once. Under 2% of the sample is in the top ten clones. Taken with the paper, the label for time point translates to: week 5, during vaccination. Every vaccine dose consisted of 300 ug of a 20-mer mutant IDH1 peptide in Montanide, administered subcutaneously together with topical imiquimod. Sequenced material: PBMCs, taken from a glioma patient whose treatment included an IDH1 peptide vaccine. The receptor source for this set is a woman aged 40 to 50 with glioma.

The V and J genes are TRBV6-1 and TRBJ2-4; D remains unclear. The CDR3 runs to 14 residues. Between the trimmed V and J ends, which lost 5 bases and 0 bases, there was a span of 8 bases. Per germline, CDR1 MNHNS and CDR2 SASEGT. The CDR3 DNA sequence: TGTGCCAGCAGTAGGACCTTAGCCAAAAACATTCAGTACTTC. The encoded protein is CASSRTLAKNIQYF.

This chain joins TRBV5-4 and TRBJ2-5; 12 positions agree with TRBD1. With V trimmed by 3 bases and J by 0 bases, 6 bases remained unmatched. Germline V CDR1 and CDR2: SGHNT, YYREEE (reference sequence). This CDR3 has 17 residues. The DNA for the CDR3 is TGTGCCAGCAGCTGGGACAGGGGGCGCCGGTACCAAGAGACCCAGTACTTC. Its protein is CASSWDRGRRYQETQYF.

V and J are TRBV19 and TRBJ1-5, with 7 positions matching TRBD1. The J segment lost 4 bases and the V segment lost 10 bases, leaving 7 bases of the junction unmatched. Germline V gene sequence: CDR1 LNHDA, CDR2 SQIVND (reference sequence). The CDR3 has 13 residues. The CDR3 region is CATRDSENQPQHF. The DNA of the CDR3 is TGTGCCACTCGGGACAGCGAAAATCAGCCCCAGCATTTT.

The genes are TRBV10-3 and TRBJ2-1; 13 bases fit TRBD2. Per the germline V gene, CDR1 is ENHRY and CDR2 is SYGVKD. The length of the CDR3 is 18 residues. V trimming: 6 bases; J trimming: 0 bases; junction bases outside the gene matches: 8. DNA of the CDR3: TGTGCCATCAGCACACTAGCGGGGGGGAGAAGCTCCTACAATGAGCAGTTCTTC. Its protein is CAISTLAGGRSSYNEQFF.

The CDR3 sequence is CASRERQGFGYTF. The CDR3 bases are TGTGCCAGCAGGGAACGACAGGGGTTTGGCTACACCTTC. The V and J genes are TRBV2 and TRBJ1-2; TRBD1 agrees at 8 bases. The CDR3 runs 13 residues. The V segment lost 6 bases and the J segment 7 bases; nucleotides outside the gene matches: 7. Germline loops: CDR1 SNHLY, CDR2 FYNNEI. The full variable domain, in which reference TRBV2 and TRBJ1-2 provide the parts outside the CDR3, is EPEVTQTPSHQVTQMGQEVILRCVPISNHLYFYWYRQILGQKVEFLVSFYNNEISEKSEIFDDQFSVERPDGSNFTLKIRSTKLEDSAMYFCASRERQGFGYTFGSGTRLTVV.

The chain links TRBV7-8 to TRBJ1-2, with D perhaps TRBD1 (5 bases). This CDR3 contains 14 residues. Trimming shortened V by 5 bases and J by 7 bases, and 17 bases separated the two germline ends. From germline, CDR1 is SGHVS and CDR2 FQNEAQ. The CDR3 here is CASSGTGPGGGYTF. CDR3 sequence (DNA): TGTGCCAGCAGCGGGACGGGGCCCGGTGGTGGCTACACCTTC. Drawing the rest from reference TRBV7-8 and TRBJ1-2, the complete variable domain is GAGVSQSPRYKVAKRGQDVALRCDPISGHVSLFWYQQALGQGPEFLTYFQNEAQLDKSGLPSDRFFAERPEGSVSTLKIQRTQQEDSAVYLCASSGTGPGGGYTFGSGTRLTVV.

The chain couples TRBV7-8 to TRBJ1-5, with 8 nucleotides matching TRBD1. The CDR3 is 16 amino acids. J was trimmed by 4 bases and V by 1 base; bases with no gene match: 6. Germline values: CDR1 SGHVS, CDR2 FQNEAQ. The CDR3, as DNA: TGTGCCAGCAGCTTAGGTCAGGGGGCGGGAAATCAGCCCCAGCATTTT. Translated, it gives CASSLGQGAGNQPQHF.

This clone was counted a single time. The gene calls are TRBV7-6 and TRBJ2-7; 9 positions match TRBD1. Germline values: CDR1 SGHVS, CDR2 FNYEAQ. The CDR3 length is 17 residues. J gave up 6 bases and V 2 bases, and 14 bases lay outside the gene matches. The DNA for the CDR3 is TGTGCCAGCAGCTTAAAAATACAGGGGGCTCTGGGGATCGAGCAGTACTTC. Its protein product is CASSLKIQGALGIEQYF.

The rearrangement joins TRBV18 to TRBJ1-3; D is undetermined. Trimming removed 3 bases from V and 0 bases from J, with 12 bases in between. The CDR3 runs to 16 residues. Germline V gene sequence: CDR1 KGHSH, CDR2 LQKENI. CDR3 in amino acids: CASSPRPDSSGNTIYF. CDR3 in DNA: TGTGCCAGCTCACCGAGGCCCGATTCCTCTGGAAACACCATATATTTT. The whole variable domain, remainder taken from reference TRBV18 and TRBJ1-3, is NAGVMQNPRHLVRRRGQEARLRCSPMKGHSHVYWYRQLPEEGLKFMVYLQKENIIDESGMPKERFSAEFPKEGPSILRIQQVVRGDSAAYFCASSPRPDSSGNTIYFGEGSWLTVV.

A few counts support this clone. The J gene is TRBJ2-7, the V gene TRBV7-2; TRBD1 is a possible D gene (6 bases). Trimming took off 4 bases at V and 3 bases at J, with 19 bases between the two ends. The CDR3 is 16 amino acids. Germline-derived CDR1 and CDR2 are SGHTA and FQGNSA. The CDR3 DNA is TGTGCCAGCAGCTCAACCAATCGACAGGCAAGCTACGAGCAGTACTTC. Translated, it gives CASSSTNRQASYEQYF.

J is TRBJ2-3 and V is TRBV7-3; 8 nucleotides match TRBD1. Trimming removed 6 bases from V and 0 bases from J; junction bases left unmatched: 2. The germline V gene encodes CDR1 SGHTA and CDR2 FQGTGA. This CDR3 comprises 14 residues. CDR3 residues: CASRRTGSTDTQYF. The CDR3 region has the DNA TGTGCCAGCAGAAGGACAGGGAGCACAGATACGCAGTATTTT.

This chain links TRBV11-2 with TRBJ2-7; D is perhaps TRBD1 or TRBD2 (5 bases each). This CDR3 contains 14 residues. Trimming removed 5 bases at V and 2 bases at J, with 13 bases between. Germline loops: CDR1 SGHAT, CDR2 FQNNGV. The CDR3, as DNA: TGTGCCAGCAGCCAACGGGGCTCCACCTACGAGCAGTACTTC. It specifies CASSQRGSTYEQYF.

As for this clone: A junction end diverges from the germline sequence, so it may reflect a read error. The gene calls are TRBV7-7 and TRBJ2-7; the match to TRBD2 covers 9 bases. There are 16 residues in the CDR3. Germline lookup yields CDR1 SSHAT and CDR2 FNYEAQ (reference sequence). The CDR3 region has the DNA TGTGCTAGCAGCCCCCGCCCTGGGACTAGCTCGAACGAGCAGTACTTC. Protein product: CASSPRPGTSSNEQYF.

The chain employs TRBV15 and TRBJ1-4; 10 nucleotides align to TRBD1. CDR1 and CDR2 (germline): LNHNV, YYDKDF (reference sequence). The CDR3 runs 14 residues. Trimming cost V 3 bases and J 5 bases; bases outside gene matches: 0. CDR3 sequence (DNA): TGTGCCACCAGCAGGGACAGGGGGAATGAAAAACTGTTTTTT. Its protein product is CATSRDRGNEKLFF.

This clone was counted only a few times. V and J are TRBV30 and TRBJ1-3; maybe TRBD1 (5 bases). The CDR3 runs 13 residues. Germline assignment: CDR1 GTSNPN and CDR2 SVGIG (reference sequence). Trimming took off 0 bases at V and 7 bases at J, with 10 bases between the two ends. For the CDR3, the DNA is TGTGCCTGGAGTGTGTCAGGGCGGAACACCATATATTTT. Its translation is CAWSVSGRNTIYF. Full variable domain (outside the CDR3, taken from reference TRBV30 and TRBJ1-3): SQTIHQWPATLVQPVGSPLSLECTVEGTSNPNLYWYRQAAGRGLQLLFYSVGIGQISSEVPQNLSASRPQDRQFILSSKKLLLSDSGFYLCAWSVSGRNTIYFGEGSWLTVV.

This clone turned up a few times. V and J are TRBV28 and TRBJ2-7, with D maybe TRBD2 (7 bases). This CDR3 region has 13 residues. Germline CDR1 MDHEN, CDR2 SYDVKM. The germline V and J ends were trimmed by 5 bases and 6 bases, with 14 bases remaining between them. The CDR3 coding sequence is TGTGCCAGCAGTACCGGCGGGGGCAGCGAGCAGTACTTC. Its protein is CASSTGGGSEQYF.

The V gene is TRBV21-1, the J gene TRBJ1-3; whether TRBD1, the table's D call, matches the DNA was not checked. TRBV21-1 is a documented pseudogene. This CDR3 is 17 amino acids long. The DNA for the CDR3 is TGTGCCAGCAGCAAAGATGAGGACAGGGACTCTGGAAACACCATATATTTT. The encoded protein is CASSKDEDRDSGNTIYF.

The chain couples TRBV19 to TRBJ2-7; the D gene is possibly TRBD1 (5 bases). This CDR3 is 15 amino acids long. Germline V gene sequence: CDR1 LNHDA, CDR2 SQIVND (reference sequence). V was clipped by 3 bases and J by 3 bases, with 15 bases between them. CDR3 region: CASSISRAEYYEQYF. CDR3 bases: TGTGCCAGTAGTATCTCCAGGGCAGAGTACTACGAGCAGTACTTC.

The J gene is TRBJ2-5, the V gene TRBV6-6; D is uncertain. There are 12 residues in the CDR3. Looked up from germline, CDR1 is MNHNY and CDR2 is SVGAGI (reference sequence). The V end was cut by 6 bases, the J end by 5 bases, with 10 bases between. In DNA form, the CDR3 reads TGTGCCAGCAGGGATTCTACGGAGACCCAGTACTTC. It encodes CASRDSTETQYF.

This rearrangement joins TRBV18 to TRBJ2-7; a weak D match, TRBD2 (7 bases). Trimming cost V 4 bases and J 6 bases, with 16 bases left between them. Looked up from germline, CDR1 is KGHSH and CDR2 is LQKENI. The CDR3 length is 14 residues. The DNA of the CDR3 is TGTGCCAGCTCACGGAGGGGGGGCGAGGCCGAGCAGTACTTC. Residues: CASSRRGGEAEQYF.

There are a few counts of this clone. This chain uses TRBV5-6 with TRBJ1-5, with D tentatively TRBD1 (5 bases). CDR3 size: 15 residues. V was clipped by 0 bases and J by 3 bases, with 10 bases between them. The germline gives CDR1 SGHDT, CDR2 YYEEEE. The chain's CDR3 is CASSLASGNNQPQHF. The CDR3 nucleotides read TGTGCCAGCAGCTTGGCTTCAGGGAACAATCAGCCCCAGCATTTT. The full variable domain, in which reference TRBV5-6 and TRBJ1-5 provide the parts outside the CDR3, is DAGVTQSPTHLIKTRGQQVTLRCSPKSGHDTVSWYQQALGQGPQFIFQYYEEEERQRGNFPDRFSGHQFPNYSSELNVNALLLGDSALYLCASSLASGNNQPQHFGDGTRLSIL.

A few counts support this clone. The chain is built from TRBV29-1 and TRBJ1-1; D possibly corresponds to TRBD1 (5 bases). The V end lost 7 bases, the J end lost 3 bases, and 18 bases lay between the germline ends. The CDR3 contains 14 residues. Germline lookup yields CDR1 SQVTM and CDR2 ANQGSEA. The CDR3 protein is CSAATQGWDTEAFF. The DNA of the CDR3 is TGCAGCGCCGCAACCCAGGGCTGGGACACTGAAGCTTTCTTT.